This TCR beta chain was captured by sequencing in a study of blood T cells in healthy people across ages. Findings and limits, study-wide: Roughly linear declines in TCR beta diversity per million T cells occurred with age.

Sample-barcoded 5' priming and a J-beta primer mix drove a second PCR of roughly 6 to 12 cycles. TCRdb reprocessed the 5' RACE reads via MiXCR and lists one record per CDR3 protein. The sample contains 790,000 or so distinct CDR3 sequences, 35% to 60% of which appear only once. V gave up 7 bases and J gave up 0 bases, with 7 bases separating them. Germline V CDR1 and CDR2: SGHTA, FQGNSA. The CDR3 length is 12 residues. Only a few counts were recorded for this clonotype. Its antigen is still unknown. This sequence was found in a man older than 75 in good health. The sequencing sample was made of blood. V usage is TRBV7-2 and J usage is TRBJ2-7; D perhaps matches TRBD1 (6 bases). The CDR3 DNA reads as TGTGCCAGCAAGGGGGACTCCTACGAGCAGTACTTC. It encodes CASKGDSYEQYF.